This T cell receptor beta chain was observed in a study of cytomegalovirus exposure and HLA in healthy donors. Study-wide findings and caveats: Analysis performed later showed TCR beta chains linked to HLA being more clonally expanded than equally common others. An observed cluster of highly shared sequence variants was recorded as a likely sequencing artifact.

PCR amplification relied on 60 Vbeta primers (plus 13 Jbeta primers). Sequencing was performed with immunoSEQ multiplex PCR; in TCRdb, only in-frame clones are kept and a portion is missing. The repertoire has more than 85,000 clones, around 80% of them found once; the top ten carry around 5.9%. This clone was seen once. No antigen is known for it. Material: PBMCs. This sequence originates from a young man in good health and CMV-seropositive.

CDR3 in DNA: TGTGCCAGCAGCGCCCTCGGGACTGCTTCCCTTGAAGCTTTCTTT. Translating gives CASSALGTASLEAFF. J is TRBJ1-1 and V is TRBV14, with D perhaps matching TRBD1 (5 bases). Trimming pared 5 bases from V and 7 bases from J, leaving 20 bases between. CDR3 length: 15 amino acids. CDR1 and CDR2 (germline): SGHDN, FVKESK. Combining the CDR3 with reference TRBV14 and TRBJ1-1 gives the whole variable domain EAGVTQFPSHSVIEKGQTVTLRCDPISGHDNLYWYRRVMGKEIKFLLHFVKESKQDESGMPNNRFLAERTGGTYSTLKVQPAELEDSGVYFCASSALGTASLEAFFGQGTRLTVV.